One and the same sample provided the 29 T cell receptor beta chains below, sequenced in a study of blood T cell repertoires in COVID-19. Method: immunoSEQ multiplex PCR; TCRdb's copy keeps in-frame clones and lacks some. The table has under 150,000 clones, 70% to 80% seen once. The sample taken for sequencing was peripheral blood. All receptors come from a woman between 50 and 59 years old with active or convalescent COVID-19.

This chain uses TRBV5-5 with TRBJ2-7; 9 bases line up with TRBD1. Germline V gene lookup returns CDR1 SGHKS and CDR2 YYEKEE (reference sequence). The trim removed 4 bases at V and 0 bases at J, leaving 11 bases unmatched. This CDR3 contains 17 residues. In nucleotides, the CDR3 is TGTGCCAGCAGCCGGGGACAGGGCAATTCCTTCTCCTACGAGCAGTACTTC. It yields the protein CASSRGQGNSFSYEQYF.

The J gene is TRBJ2-1, the V gene TRBV6-2 or TRBV6-3; 8 bases agree with TRBD1. J gave up 2 bases and V 6 bases, and 6 bases lay outside the gene matches. The CDR3 loop spans 15 amino acids. The V gene's germline CDR1 is MNHEY and CDR2 SVGEGT. This CDR3 reads CASSPQGAAYNEQFF. The CDR3 region has the DNA TGTGCCAGCAGCCCCCAGGGGGCTGCCTACAATGAGCAGTTCTTC.

This sequence joins TRBV19 and TRBJ1-4; D is perhaps TRBD1 (6 bases). Looked up from germline, CDR1 is LNHDA and CDR2 is SQIVND (reference sequence). Trimming removed 4 bases at V and 8 bases at J, with 8 bases between. The CDR3 is 12 residues long. The CDR3 reads CASSRGQEKLFF. The CDR3 DNA sequence: TGTGCCAGTAGTAGGGGGCAGGAAAAACTGTTTTTT.

This chain uses TRBV11-2 with TRBJ2-7; D is uncertain. Germline CDR1 SGHAT, CDR2 FQNNGV. V was clipped by 0 bases and J by 4 bases, with 7 bases between them. The CDR3 is 13 residues long. The CDR3 spells CASSLDYRYEQYF. CDR3 coding DNA: TGTGCCAGCAGCTTAGATTACAGATACGAGCAGTACTTC.

The chain carries TRBV30 and TRBJ1-5, with no clear D. Trimming pared 0 bases from V and 0 bases from J, leaving 9 bases between. This CDR3 is built from 15 residues. Per germline, CDR1 GTSNPN and CDR2 SVGIG (reference sequence). The CDR3 protein is CAWSVSGSSNQPQHF. The CDR3 DNA reads as TGTGCCTGGAGTGTATCCGGGTCTAGCAATCAGCCCCAGCATTTT.

Of note for this clone: A read error may produce the germline difference seen at one junction end. DNA for the CDR3: TGTGTCAGCAGCTTAGGGTCAGGCCGCTACGAGCAGTACTTC. This sequence encodes CVSSLGSGRYEQYF. The chain combines TRBV11-2 with TRBJ2-7; unclear D gene. This CDR3 is 14 amino acids long. The germline V gene has CDR1 SGHAT and CDR2 FQNNGV. The whole variable domain, remainder taken from reference TRBV11-2 and TRBJ2-7, is EAGVAQSPRYKIIEKRQSVAFWCNPISGHATLYWYQQILGQGPKLLIQFQNNGVVDDSQLPKDRFSAERLKGVDSTLKIQPAKLEDSAVYLCVSSLGSGRYEQYFGPGTRLTVT.

This rearrangement joins TRBV28 to TRBJ2-5; TRBD1 agrees at 8 bases. This CDR3 spans 17 amino acids. J was trimmed by 5 bases and V by 1 base; bases with no gene match: 12. Germline CDR1 is MDHEN and CDR2 is SYDVKM. CDR3 nucleotide sequence: TGTGCCAGCAGTTTATCGGAGTCGGACAGGGTTACGGAGACCCAGTACTTC. This gives the protein CASSLSESDRVTETQYF. The full variable domain, with the rest looked up from reference TRBV28 and TRBJ2-5, is DVKVTQSSRYLVKRTGEKVFLECVQDMDHENMFWYRQDPGLGLRLIYFSYDVKMKEKGDIPEGYSVSREKKERFSLILESASTNQTSMYLCASSLSESDRVTETQYFGPGTRLLVL.

J is TRBJ1-5 and V is TRBV10-1, with TRBD1 matching 9 bases. J gave up 6 bases and V 6 bases, and 15 bases lay outside the gene matches. Germline CDR1 WNHNN, CDR2 SYGVQD (reference sequence). CDR3 length: 17 residues. The CDR3 spells CASSTPRDRDSGQPQHF. DNA of the CDR3: TGCGCCAGCAGCACCCCCCGGGACAGGGATTCGGGTCAGCCCCAGCATTTT.

The gene calls are TRBV7-2 and TRBJ1-5, with 10 bases fitting TRBD1. With 4 bases clipped from V and 6 bases from J, the junction kept 3 bases outside the gene matches. The germline V gene encodes CDR1 SGHTA and CDR2 FQGNSA. This CDR3 has 14 amino acids. This CDR3 is CASSSGQGGQPQHF. Written as DNA, the CDR3 is TGTGCCAGCAGCTCCGGACAGGGGGGTCAGCCCCAGCATTTT.

The chain carries TRBV10-3 and TRBJ2-1; TRBD2 matches 10 bases. From germline, CDR1 is ENHRY and CDR2 SYGVKD. The CDR3 contains 18 residues. J was trimmed by 6 bases and V by 2 bases; bases with no gene match: 13. For the CDR3, the DNA is TGTGCCATCAGTGAGGGGCTAGCGGGAGCGTCCCGCGTCAATGAGCAGTTCTTC. Protein sequence: CAISEGLAGASRVNEQFF.

The chain couples TRBV19 to TRBJ2-5; a possible D gene is TRBD2 (5 bases). CDR3 length equals 14 residues. Germline-derived CDR1 and CDR2 are LNHDA and SQIVND (reference sequence). V was clipped by 2 bases and J by 5 bases, with 12 bases between them. For the CDR3, the DNA is TGTGCCAGTAGTATATATGCGGGCTGGGAGACCCAGTACTTC. Translated, it gives CASSIYAGWETQYF. Full variable domain (remainder filled in from reference TRBV19 and TRBJ2-5): DGGITQSPKYLFRKEGQNVTLSCEQNLNHDAMYWYRQDPGQGLRLIYYSQIVNDFQKGDIAEGYSVSREKKESFPLTVTSAQKNPTAFYLCASSIYAGWETQYFGPGTRLLVL.

DNA for the CDR3: TGTGCCAGCAGAGGCCTCGGGACAGCGACCAATGGCTACACCTTC. Residues: CASRGLGTATNGYTF. The chain combines TRBV2 with TRBJ1-2; 7 nucleotides line up with TRBD1. Losses at the gene ends were 6 bases for V and 6 bases for J; bases not matched to a gene: 13. The CDR3 totals 15 residues. The germline V gene encodes CDR1 SNHLY and CDR2 FYNNEI.

The chain links TRBV27 to TRBJ2-1; D is unclear. Deletions cut 6 bases from V and 10 bases from J, with 10 bases between. CDR1 is MNHEY, CDR2 SMNVEV, per germline (reference sequence). CDR3 length: 11 amino acids. The CDR3 region has the DNA TGTGCCAGCAGCCGAGGAAAGGAGCAGTTCTTC. It encodes CASSRGKEQFF.

The V gene is TRBV12-3 or TRBV12-4, the J gene TRBJ1-1, with D perhaps matching TRBD1 (5 bases). Deletions cut 3 bases from V and 7 bases from J, with 9 bases between. This CDR3 has 12 amino acids. The CDR3 spells CASSFGQGEAFF. CDR3 DNA sequence: TGTGCCAGCAGTTTCGGGCAGGGTGAAGCTTTCTTT.

V and J are TRBV19 and TRBJ1-1; a weak D match, TRBD1 (6 bases). Germline values: CDR1 LNHDA, CDR2 SQIVND (reference sequence). CDR3 length: 13 residues. V lost 7 bases, J lost 4 bases, and 13 bases lay in between. The CDR3 reads CASTWGRGTEAFF. DNA for the CDR3: TGTGCCAGTACTTGGGGCAGGGGCACTGAAGCTTTCTTT.

The chain couples TRBV30 to TRBJ1-4; TRBD1 matches at 10 bases. The CDR3 covers 16 residues. V was pared by 2 bases and J by 3 bases, with 6 bases of the junction left unmatched. Germline-derived CDR1 and CDR2 are GTSNPN and SVGIG (reference sequence). CDR3: CAWSIGTGVANEKLFF. DNA of the CDR3: TGTGCCTGGAGTATCGGGACAGGGGTGGCTAATGAAAAACTGTTTTTT. Looking up the rest from reference TRBV30 and TRBJ1-4 gives the full variable domain: SQTIHQWPATLVQPVGSPLSLECTVEGTSNPNLYWYRQAAGRGLQLLFYSVGIGQISSEVPQNLSASRPQDRQFILSSKKLLLSDSGFYLCAWSIGTGVANEKLFFGSGTQLSVL.

This clone occurred once. The rearrangement links TRBV9 to TRBJ1-4; no definite D call. The length of the CDR3 is 13 residues. Germline V lookup: CDR1 SGDLS, CDR2 YYNGEE. V was clipped by 3 bases and J by 10 bases, with 13 bases between them. This chain's CDR3 is CASSGRTARKLFF. CDR3 DNA: TGTGCCAGCAGCGGGAGGACGGCGAGAAAACTGTTTTTT.

This chain joins TRBV18 and TRBJ2-3; possible D gene TRBD1, 6 bases. The CDR3 sequence is 14 residues long. Between the trimmed V and J ends, which lost 3 bases and 11 bases, there was a span of 18 bases. Germline V gene data show CDR1 as KGHSH and CDR2 as LQKENI. In DNA form, the CDR3 reads TGTGCCAGCTCACCCCCCCTTAGGGACACGGGGCAGTATTTT. It is translated as CASSPPLRDTGQYF.

This chain uses TRBV6-6 with TRBJ2-5, with D tentatively TRBD1 (6 bases). Germline CDR1 MNHNY, CDR2 SVGAGI (reference sequence). CDR3 length: 15 amino acids. The V gene lost 0 bases and the J gene lost 5 bases, with 13 bases spanning the gap. In DNA form, the CDR3 reads TGTGCCAGCAGTTACTCGACAGGTGTTCGGGAGACCCAGTACTTC. Its protein is CASSYSTGVRETQYF.

This chain links TRBV7-6 with TRBJ2-1, with 8 bases fitting TRBD2. Germline V CDR1 and CDR2: SGHVS, FNYEAQ. Losses at the gene ends were 4 bases for V and 2 bases for J; bases not matched to a gene: 4. CDR3 length equals 15 residues. The CDR3 sequence: CASSSGGGTYNEQFF. For the CDR3, the DNA is TGTGCCAGCAGCTCCGGCGGGGGGACCTACAATGAGCAGTTCTTC.

This chain links TRBV7-5 with TRBJ1-1; TRBD1 was called by the table and not checked on the DNA. TRBV7-5 represents a pseudogene. CDR3 size: 11 residues. CDR3 in amino acids: CVRSWNRDAFF. CDR3 bases: TGTGTCAGAAGCTGGAACAGGGACGCTTTCTTT.

In its sample, this clone was seen many times. The CDR3 loop reads CASSFDSAGNTIYF. CDR3 in DNA: TGCGCCAGCAGCTTTGACAGCGCGGGAAACACCATATATTTT. V usage is TRBV5-1 and J usage is TRBJ1-3; D is possibly TRBD1 (5 bases). From germline, CDR1 is SGHRS and CDR2 YFSETQ. There are 14 residues in the CDR3. V dropped 2 bases and J dropped 4 bases, with 10 bases sitting between them.

This clone was picked up one time. The V and J genes are TRBV6-6 and TRBJ2-1; D tentatively reads TRBD1 or TRBD2 (5 bases each). This CDR3 contains 14 residues. Germline V lookup: CDR1 MNHNY, CDR2 SVGAGI (reference sequence). V lost 5 bases, J lost 9 bases, and 17 bases lay in between. Here the CDR3 DNA reads TGTGCCAGCAGTCGATCGGGGCCGGCTATTGAGCAGTTCTTC. It specifies CASSRSGPAIEQFF.

The rearrangement joins TRBV7-2 to TRBJ2-1; D remains unclear. The ends were cut back, 2 bases at V and 9 bases at J, with 11 bases in the middle. Germline V lookup: CDR1 SGHTA, CDR2 FQGNSA. This CDR3 is 13 amino acids long. CDR3 nucleotide sequence: TGTGCCAGCAGCTTATACGTTCTAGGTGAGCAGTTCTTC. Its protein is CASSLYVLGEQFF.

This clone has only a few counts. The chain combines TRBV30 with TRBJ2-7, with D unresolved. Germline loops: CDR1 GTSNPN, CDR2 SVGIG (reference sequence). V dropped 1 base and J dropped 3 bases, with 7 bases sitting between them. This CDR3 region has 12 residues. The CDR3, as DNA: TGTGCCTGGAGTGGAGGAGACTACGAGCAGTACTTC. This encodes CAWSGGDYEQYF.

In its sample, this clone was seen a few times. The chain joins TRBV20-1 to TRBJ1-5; D ambiguous. This CDR3 contains 10 residues. V lost 5 bases to trimming and J lost 4 bases, with 3 bases between them. The V gene's germline CDR1 is DFQATT and CDR2 SNEGSKA (reference sequence). This chain's CDR3 is CSAYNQPQHF. The CDR3 DNA follows: TGCAGTGCTTATAATCAGCCCCAGCATTTT.

This chain links TRBV5-6 with TRBJ2-3, with 9 positions matching TRBD1. The J segment lost 0 bases and the V segment lost 4 bases, leaving 3 bases of the junction unmatched. The CDR3 loop spans 15 amino acids. Germline CDR1 reads SGHDT; CDR2 reads YYEEEE. CDR3 sequence reads: CASSGDRASTDTQYF. The CDR3, as DNA: TGTGCCAGCAGCGGGGACAGGGCTAGCACAGATACGCAGTATTTT.

The chain links TRBV30 to TRBJ2-2, with 13 bases identical to TRBD2. V dropped 0 bases and J dropped 7; count of bases not matched to a gene: 5. The CDR3 length is 16 residues. Germline assignment: CDR1 GTSNPN and CDR2 SVGIG (reference sequence). CDR3 sequence (DNA): TGTGCCTGGAGTGTAGCACTAGCGGGAGGGGGCGGGGAGCTGTTTTTT. Encoded protein: CAWSVALAGGGGELFF.

The chain links TRBV5-6 to TRBJ1-3; the match to TRBD1 covers 12 bases. Germline V gene lookup returns CDR1 SGHDT and CDR2 YYEEEE. The CDR3 has 17 amino acids. Trimming at V came to 3 bases and at J to 1 base, leaving 5 bases not matched to a gene. Written as DNA, the CDR3 is TGTGCCAGCAGCTCCCGGGACAGGGGGCATTCTGGAAACACCATATATTTT. It specifies CASSSRDRGHSGNTIYF.